Each of the 15 T cell receptor beta chains below was sequenced from the same sample in a study of cytomegalovirus exposure and HLA in healthy donors. The PCR made use of 60 Vbeta and 13 Jbeta primers. Clones were sequenced by immunoSEQ multiplex PCR, and TCRdb holds only the in-frame ones, with some missing. The sample has 150,000 to 200,000 clones, approximately 80% seen once. The source material was PBMCs. Every receptor here comes from a woman in her thirties in good health and CMV-seropositive.

The V and J genes are TRBV11-2 and TRBJ1-2; D unclear. V dropped 0 bases and J dropped 2 bases, with 13 bases sitting between them. CDR3 length: 16 residues. Germline V gene sequence: CDR1 SGHAT, CDR2 FQNNGV. CDR3 protein: CASSLDRGRGNYGYTF. The CDR3 nucleotides are TGTGCCAGCAGCTTAGATCGTGGCAGAGGCAACTATGGCTACACCTTC.

The chain has TRBV28 and TRBJ1-4, with D possibly TRBD1 on 5 matching bases. Trimming left V 7 bases short and J 5 bases short, with 20 bases between. Germline V gives CDR1 MDHEN, CDR2 SYDVKM. CDR3 length equals 16 residues. CDR3 nucleotides: TGTGCCAGCAAGGTGGGTTCAGGGTACCGAAATGAAAAACTGTTTTTT. This encodes CASKVGSGYRNEKLFF.

This chain joins TRBV5-8 and TRBJ1-2, with D tentatively TRBD1 (6 bases). The length of the CDR3 is 15 residues. Trimming removed 1 base at V and 4 bases at J, with 14 bases between. Germline CDR1 is SGHTS and CDR2 is YDEGEE. The CDR3: CASSLRQANLYGYTF. The DNA for the CDR3 is TGTGCCAGCAGCTTGCGACAGGCCAATCTCTATGGCTACACCTTC.

The rearrangement joins TRBV6-1 to TRBJ1-1, with a possible D match to TRBD1 (6 bases). The CDR3 contains 14 residues. Trimming left V 8 bases short and J 0 bases short, with 13 bases between. The germline gives CDR1 MNHNS, CDR2 SASEGT. CDR3 amino acids: CASSDRLMNTEAFF. The CDR3 region has the DNA TGTGCCAGCTCGGACAGACTCATGAACACTGAAGCTTTCTTT.

This chain links TRBV12-5 with TRBJ1-1; 7 nucleotides line up with TRBD1. V lost 3 bases to trimming and J lost 0 bases; unmatched junction nucleotides: 7. This CDR3 region has 16 residues. The germline gives CDR1 LGHNT, CDR2 FRNRAP. CDR3 amino acids: CASGFWSQGVNTEAFF. CDR3 nucleotides: TGTGCTAGTGGTTTCTGGTCCCAGGGGGTGAACACTGAAGCTTTCTTT.

The gene calls are TRBV6-5 and TRBJ2-3, with D uncertain. Germline V gene sequence: CDR1 MNHEY, CDR2 SVGAGI. The CDR3 length is 14 residues. Trimming shortened V by 2 bases and J by 6 bases, and 12 bases separated the two germline ends. The CDR3 DNA reads as TGTGCCAGCAGTTACCGGCCCGTCGGGGATACGCAGTATTTT. Encoded protein: CASSYRPVGDTQYF.

This clone was seen a handful of times. The V call is TRBV28, the J call TRBJ2-7; the D gene is possibly TRBD2 (7 bases). Germline V gene sequence: CDR1 MDHEN, CDR2 SYDVKM. V was shortened by 5 bases and J by 2 bases, with 25 bases between the two germline ends. The CDR3 contains 18 residues. DNA for the CDR3: TGTGCCAGCAGTCTAGGGGGAGGGGGTATGATCCTTACCTACGAGCAGTACTTC. Amino acid sequence: CASSLGGGGMILTYEQYF.

The chain uses TRBV6-4 and TRBJ2-2; 9 bases map to TRBD2. Per the germline V gene, CDR1 is MRHNA and CDR2 is SNTAGT. The ends lost 2 bases at V and 2 bases at J; junction bases unmatched: 0. The CDR3 covers 15 residues. The CDR3 DNA is TGTGCCAGCAGTGACGGGACTAGCAACACCGGGGAGCTGTTTTTT. This translates into CASSDGTSNTGELFF.

The genes are TRBV11-2 and TRBJ2-1, with D uncertain. CDR3 length: 14 amino acids. V was trimmed by 3 bases and J by 7 bases, leaving 13 bases between them. CDR1 is SGHAT, CDR2 FQNNGV, per germline. CDR3 residues: CASSLQRTTNEQFF. As DNA, the CDR3 is TGTGCCAGCAGCTTGCAAAGAACTACTAATGAGCAGTTCTTC.

The genes are TRBV7-9 and TRBJ2-5, with TRBD1 matching 8 bases. The J segment lost 5 bases and the V segment lost 5 bases, leaving 10 bases of the junction unmatched. CDR1 and CDR2 from the germline V gene are SEHNR and FQNEAQ (reference sequence). The length of the CDR3 is 15 residues. The DNA of the CDR3 is TGTGCCAGCAGCCTCCCAGGGGGCGCGGGGGAGACCCAGTACTTC. It yields the protein CASSLPGGAGETQYF.

V is TRBV5-1 and J is TRBJ2-1; 12 bases line up with TRBD2. Trimming took 2 bases from V and 0 from J; bases not matched to a gene: 3. The CDR3 totals 17 residues. Germline-derived CDR1 and CDR2 are SGHRS and YFSETQ. The CDR3 is CASSLLAGGTSYNEQFF. CDR3 coding DNA: TGCGCCAGCAGCTTACTAGCGGGAGGTACCTCCTACAATGAGCAGTTCTTC.

The chain's CDR3 is CASSSAGAGNTEAFF. The DNA of the CDR3 is TGCGCCAGCAGCTCTGCAGGGGCCGGGAACACTGAAGCTTTCTTT. This chain joins TRBV5-1 and TRBJ1-1, with D perhaps matching TRBD1 (6 bases). Trimming took off 3 bases at V and 1 base at J, with 13 bases between the two ends. Germline lookup yields CDR1 SGHRS and CDR2 YFSETQ. There are 15 residues in the CDR3.

This chain uses TRBV4-2 with TRBJ2-2; D unresolved. This CDR3 is built from 13 residues. Trimming stripped 1 base from V and 6 bases from J, with 6 bases between. Germline V gene data show CDR1 as LGHNA and CDR2 as YNFKEQ. The CDR3 DNA reads as TGTGCCAGCAGCCAAGCCCCTCCCGGGGAGCTGTTTTTT. Amino acids: CASSQAPPGELFF.

The chain couples TRBV2 to TRBJ1-1; D might be TRBD1 (6 bases). Germline loops: CDR1 SNHLY, CDR2 FYNNEI. V was clipped by 11 bases and J by 1 base, with 23 bases between them. This CDR3 contains 16 residues. The CDR3 DNA reads TGTGCCTACCAAGCGGGACACGGAGATGCGAACACTGAAGCTTTCTTT. As protein: CAYQAGHGDANTEAFF. The whole variable domain, filled in from reference TRBV2 and TRBJ1-1, reads EPEVTQTPSHQVTQMGQEVILRCVPISNHLYFYWYRQILGQKVEFLVSFYNNEISEKSEIFDDQFSVERPDGSNFTLKIRSTKLEDSAMYFCAYQAGHGDANTEAFFGQGTRLTVV.

This clone was seen only a few times. This chain links TRBV28 with TRBJ2-3; 8 bases match TRBD1. V was clipped by 3 bases and J by 3 bases; unmatched bases: 14. This CDR3 comprises 18 residues. The germline CDR1 and CDR2 sequences are MDHEN and SYDVKM. The CDR3 spells CASSFPTTGTGYTDTQYF. The CDR3 DNA reads TGTGCCAGCAGTTTTCCCACAACCGGGACAGGCTATACAGATACGCAGTATTTT.